These 10 T cell receptor beta chains came from one sample sequenced in a study of radiation and T cells in renal cell carcinoma. Specified time point: baseline pretreatment blood. Treatment denoted: 15 Gy SBRT to primary tumor, nephrectomy 4 weeks later. The repertoire was sequenced with immunoSEQ multiplex PCR; TCRdb's copy has only in-frame clones and lacks some. This table holds 110,000 to 150,000 clones, around 78% found once. Sequenced material: blood, taken from a patient whose treatment included radiotherapy and nephrectomy. Source of these receptors: a woman between 50 and 59 years old with renal cell carcinoma.

The rearrangement links TRBV19 to TRBJ1-1; no reliable D call. V was shortened by 2 bases and J by 4 bases, with 8 bases between the two germline ends. CDR3 length: 13 amino acids. CDR1 LNHDA and CDR2 SQIVND come from the germline V gene (reference sequence). CDR3 in DNA: TGTGCCAGTAGTATAACCGGGCTCACTGAAGCTTTCTTT. Translating gives CASSITGLTEAFF.

The chain carries TRBV18 and TRBJ2-7; TRBD1 matches at 7 bases. This CDR3 has 15 residues. The J segment lost 4 bases and the V segment lost 6 bases, leaving 12 bases of the junction unmatched. CDR1 KGHSH and CDR2 LQKENI come from the germline V gene. The CDR3 DNA is TGTGCCAGCTCCCCAACAGGGGCAGGGCTATACGAGCAGTACTTC. Its translation is CASSPTGAGLYEQYF.

The chain recombines TRBV7-9 with TRBJ1-1; D not certain. The V end was cut by 2 bases, the J end by 1 base, with 5 bases between. Germline CDR1 SEHNR, CDR2 FQNEAQ (reference sequence). The CDR3 totals 13 residues. CDR3 sequence: CASSLNGNTEAFF. As DNA, the CDR3 is TGTGCCAGCAGCTTAAACGGGAACACTGAAGCTTTCTTT.

The chain recombines TRBV29-1 with TRBJ2-3; 11 bases align to TRBD2. Germline CDR1 and CDR2: SQVTM and ANQGSEA. J was trimmed by 1 base and V by 3 bases; bases with no gene match: 3. This CDR3 region has 15 residues. The CDR3 sequence: CSVDGTSGRTDTQYF. CDR3 nucleotide sequence: TGCAGCGTTGACGGGACTAGCGGACGCACAGATACGCAGTATTTT.

The chain recombines TRBV14 with TRBJ2-1, with 8 bases aligning to TRBD2. With 1 base clipped from V and 4 bases from J, the junction kept 6 bases outside the gene matches. The CDR3 contains 16 residues. Looked up from germline, CDR1 is SGHDN and CDR2 is FVKESK. CDR3 nucleotides: TGTGCCAGCAGCCAAGCAACGGGACTAGGATACAATGAGCAGTTCTTC. It encodes CASSQATGLGYNEQFF.

CDR3 nucleotide sequence: TGTGCCAGCAGTGCACAGACACAGGGATGGAACCGGGGGGCCTACGAGCAGTACTTC. It encodes CASSAQTQGWNRGAYEQYF. The chain couples TRBV27 to TRBJ2-7, with TRBD2 as a possible D gene (7 bases). This CDR3 spans 19 amino acids. The V gene's germline CDR1 is MNHEY and CDR2 SMNVEV (reference sequence). V gave up 5 bases and J gave up 2 bases, with 28 bases separating them.

The V call is TRBV19, the J call TRBJ1-2; weak D call: TRBD1 (5 bases). Germline V gives CDR1 LNHDA, CDR2 SQIVND (reference sequence). Trimming removed 7 bases at V and 1 base at J, with 13 bases between. This CDR3 has 14 amino acids. CDR3 residues: CASNPPQGNYGYTF. DNA of the CDR3: TGTGCCAGTAACCCACCCCAGGGTAACTATGGCTACACCTTC.

This chain links TRBV19 with TRBJ1-2; D not certain. This CDR3 has 12 amino acids. Germline assignment: CDR1 LNHDA and CDR2 SQIVND (reference sequence). Trimming left V 7 bases short and J 3 bases short, with 9 bases between. The CDR3 reads CASNEAHYGYTF. The CDR3 region has the DNA TGTGCCAGTAACGAGGCGCACTATGGCTACACCTTC. Together with reference TRBV19 and TRBJ1-2, the CDR3 gives the full variable domain: DGGITQSPKYLFRKEGQNVTLSCEQNLNHDAMYWYRQDPGQGLRLIYYSQIVNDFQKGDIAEGYSVSREKKESFPLTVTSAQKNPTAFYLCASNEAHYGYTFGSGTRLTVV.

V is TRBV7-9 and J is TRBJ2-5; D unresolved. Trimming pared 5 bases from V and 5 bases from J, leaving 12 bases between. Germline CDR1 reads SEHNR; CDR2 reads FQNEAQ (reference sequence). The CDR3 sequence is 13 residues long. For the CDR3, the DNA is TGTGCCAGCAGCCCAGTCGTCCAGGAGACCCAGTACTTC. Translated, it gives CASSPVVQETQYF.

This clone has more than one count but fewer than ten. The chain joins TRBV28 to TRBJ1-5, with D possibly TRBD1 on 6 matching bases. V gave up 6 bases and J gave up 6 bases, with 9 bases separating them. Germline-derived CDR1 and CDR2 are MDHEN and SYDVKM. The CDR3 is made up of 12 amino acids. The DNA of the CDR3 is TGTGCCAGCAGAACAGGGAGTCAGCCCCAGCATTTT. Translation: CASRTGSQPQHF.